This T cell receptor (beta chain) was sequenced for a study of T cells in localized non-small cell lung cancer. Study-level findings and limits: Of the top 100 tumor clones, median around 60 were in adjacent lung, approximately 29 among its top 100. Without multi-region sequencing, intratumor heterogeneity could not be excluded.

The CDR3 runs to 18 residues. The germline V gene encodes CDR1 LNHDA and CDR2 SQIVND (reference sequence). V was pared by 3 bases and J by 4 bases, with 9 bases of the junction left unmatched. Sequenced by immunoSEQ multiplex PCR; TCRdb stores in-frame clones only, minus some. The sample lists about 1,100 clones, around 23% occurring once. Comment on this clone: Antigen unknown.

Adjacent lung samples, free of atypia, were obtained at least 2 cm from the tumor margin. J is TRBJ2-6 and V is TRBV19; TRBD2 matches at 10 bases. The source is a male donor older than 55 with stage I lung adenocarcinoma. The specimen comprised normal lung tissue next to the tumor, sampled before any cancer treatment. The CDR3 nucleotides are TGTGCCAGTAGTATCGGGACTAGCGCCCTGGGAGGGGCCAACGTCCTGACTTTC. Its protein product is CASSIGTSALGGANVLTF.